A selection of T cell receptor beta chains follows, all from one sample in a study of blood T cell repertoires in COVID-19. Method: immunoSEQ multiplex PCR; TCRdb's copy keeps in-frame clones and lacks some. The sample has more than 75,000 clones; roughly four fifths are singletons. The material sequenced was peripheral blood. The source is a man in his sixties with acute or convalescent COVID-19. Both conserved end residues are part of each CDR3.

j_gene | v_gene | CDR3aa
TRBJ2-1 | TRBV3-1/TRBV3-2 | CASSRPGLTHSYNEQFF
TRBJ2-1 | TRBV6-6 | CASSPGTEVYNEQFF
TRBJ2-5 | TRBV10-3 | CAISGGTGYQETQYF
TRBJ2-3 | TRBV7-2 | CASTGGGAWTQYF
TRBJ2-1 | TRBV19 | CASVISADSYNEQFF
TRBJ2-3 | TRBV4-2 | CASSQDLLGTDTQYF
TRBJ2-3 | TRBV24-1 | CATSDPHGQSSDTQYF
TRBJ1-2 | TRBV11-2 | CASSPGSGNYGYTF
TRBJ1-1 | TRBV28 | CASRTGQGSTEAFF
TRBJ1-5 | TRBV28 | CASSLPTGRNQPQHF
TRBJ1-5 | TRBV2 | CASSDPLFQPQHF
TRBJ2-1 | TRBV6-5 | CATRTGKGYNEQFF
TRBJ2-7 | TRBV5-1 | CASSGQGFEQYF
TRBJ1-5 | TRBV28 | CASSMGQLDQPQHF
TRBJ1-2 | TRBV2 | CASSEVRGRGYTF
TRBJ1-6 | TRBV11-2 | CASSLGAGSYNSPLHF
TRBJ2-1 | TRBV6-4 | CASSVGLYNEQFF
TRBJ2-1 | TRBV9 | CASSVAGQGISEQFF
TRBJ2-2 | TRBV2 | CASSWTSANTGELFF
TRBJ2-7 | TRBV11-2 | CASSLAPLYEQYF
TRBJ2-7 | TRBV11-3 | CASSLGAGGPVEQYF